Following are 27 T cell receptor beta chains from one sample sequenced in a study of T and B cells in COVID-19 patients. TRB was amplified from about 240-490 ng of blood genomic DNA. TRB rearrangements were amplified by multiplex PCR with BIOMED2 TRB-A/B primers. From the multiplex PCR reads, TCRdb called clonotypes with MiXCR, one entry per CDR3 protein. The table shows roughly 1,200 distinct CDR3 sequences, with roughly 27% occurring only once. Sequenced material: blood. The receptors come from a human donor with active COVID-19.

There are a few counts of this clonotype. This chain joins TRBV6-2 or TRBV6-3 and TRBJ2-7; TRBD2 matches at 11 bases. The CDR3 loop spans 17 amino acids. CDR1 is MNHEY, CDR2 SVGEGT, per germline. With V trimmed by 5 bases and J by 4 bases, 13 bases remained unmatched. The DNA of the CDR3 is TGTGCCAGCAGTAACCTTGGGACTAGCGGTCGTAGGTACGAGCAGTACTTC. It specifies CASSNLGTSGRRYEQYF.

This clonotype was recorded a few times. The rearrangement links TRBV27 to TRBJ1-6; D is undetermined. The CDR3 runs to 14 residues. Trimming pared 3 bases from V and 5 bases from J, leaving 8 bases between. Germline CDR1 is MNHEY and CDR2 is SMNVEV (reference sequence). CDR3: CASSFLSDNSPLHF. CDR3 DNA: TGTGCCAGCAGTTTTCTTTCAGATAATTCACCCCTCCACTTT.

This clonotype occurred a few times. The chain combines TRBV6-2 or TRBV6-3 with TRBJ2-7, with 15 bases matching TRBD2. V shed 6 bases, J shed 5 bases, and the junction held 8 bases outside the gene matches. This CDR3 spans 16 amino acids. The V gene's germline CDR1 is MNHEY and CDR2 SVGEGT. The CDR3 loop is CASRNWTSGRAHEQYF. For the CDR3, the DNA is TGTGCCAGCAGAAATTGGACTAGCGGGAGGGCCCACGAGCAGTACTTC.

The V call is TRBV14, the J call TRBJ1-2; tentatively, D is TRBD1 (5 bases). The CDR3 covers 15 residues. CDR1 is SGHDN, CDR2 FVKESK, per germline. Trimming stripped 2 bases from V and 4 bases from J, with 14 bases between. The CDR3 DNA reads TGTGCCAGCAGCCAATTCCAGGGATGGAGCTATGGCTACACCTTC. Translated: CASSQFQGWSYGYTF.

The V and J genes are TRBV12-3 or TRBV12-4 and TRBJ2-3; no firm D call. This CDR3 spans 16 amino acids. V lost 0 bases, J lost 1 base, and 11 bases lay in between. Written as DNA, the CDR3 is TGTGCCAGCAGTTTAGCGCCCCCCTGGGGCACAGATACGCAGTATTTT. Translated, it gives CASSLAPPWGTDTQYF.

V is TRBV12-3 or TRBV12-4 and J is TRBJ1-1; D might be TRBD1 (5 bases). The V gene lost 6 bases and the J gene lost 1 base, with 9 bases spanning the gap. The CDR3 sequence is 13 residues long. The CDR3 DNA is TGTGCCAGCAGCTCTCAGGGGAACACTGAAGCTTTCTTT. Encoded protein: CASSSQGNTEAFF.

This clonotype qualifies as medium-sized. This chain links TRBV18 with TRBJ2-2, with no clear D. This CDR3 region has 15 residues. V was cut by 4 bases and J by 0 bases, with 9 bases left in between. Germline V gene data show CDR1 as KGHSH and CDR2 as LQKENI. CDR3 DNA: TGTGCCAGCTCACTGGACGGCCCGAACACCGGGGAGCTGTTTTTT. The encoded protein is CASSLDGPNTGELFF.

This clonotype occurred a few times. Here the CDR3 DNA reads TGCGCCAGCAGCGGACGACAGGAGAGCGGTGACAATGAGCAGTTCTTC. This sequence encodes CASSGRQESGDNEQFF. The chain carries TRBV5-1 and TRBJ2-1; TRBD1 is a possible D gene (6 bases). The germline V gene has CDR1 SGHRS and CDR2 YFSETQ. Between the trimmed V and J ends, which lost 4 bases and 5 bases, there was a span of 19 bases. The CDR3 sequence is 16 residues long.

The V and J genes are TRBV30 and TRBJ1-1; 8 bases are a match to TRBD1. V was pared by 3 bases and J by 3 bases, with 6 bases of the junction left unmatched. The CDR3 is 14 amino acids. CDR1 is GTSNPN, CDR2 SVGIG, per germline (reference sequence). The CDR3 region has the DNA TGTGCCTGGAGCTCTGGACAGGGATACACTGAAGCTTTCTTT. Residues: CAWSSGQGYTEAFF.

The chain couples TRBV12-3 or TRBV12-4 to TRBJ2-1; D may correspond to TRBD1 or TRBD2 (6 bases each). V shed 4 bases and J shed 7 bases, with 17 bases lying between them. CDR3 length: 15 amino acids. The CDR3 DNA reads as TGTGCCAGCAGTTACAGGGTGGAGGGCCGGAATGAGCAGTTCTTC. It yields the protein CASSYRVEGRNEQFF.

This clonotype ranks as medium-sized. The genes are TRBV6-5 and TRBJ2-1, with D perhaps TRBD2 (6 bases). Germline CDR1 and CDR2: MNHEY and SVGAGI. The CDR3 consists of 13 residues. Trimming left V 8 bases short and J 2 bases short, with 10 bases between. CDR3 sequence reads: CASAAGPYNEQFF. Written as DNA, the CDR3 is TGTGCCAGCGCAGCGGGCCCCTACAATGAGCAGTTCTTC.

By sample share, this clonotype is medium-sized. This chain joins TRBV12-3 or TRBV12-4 and TRBJ1-2; D is uncertain. The CDR3 sequence is 13 residues long. V was clipped by 5 bases and J by 2 bases, with 9 bases between them. The CDR3 protein is CASSARANYGYTF. The DNA of the CDR3 is TGTGCCAGCAGTGCGAGGGCGAACTATGGCTACACCTTC.

The V call is TRBV28, the J call TRBJ1-6, with TRBD1 identical over 8 bases. Trimming took 2 bases from V and 7 from J; bases not matched to a gene: 10. Per the germline V gene, CDR1 is MDHEN and CDR2 is SYDVKM. The CDR3 length is 17 residues. Here the CDR3 reads CASSLVGIQGENSPLHF. DNA of the CDR3: TGTGCCAGCAGTTTAGTCGGTATACAGGGGGAAAATTCACCCCTCCACTTT.

By share of the sample, this clonotype is medium-sized. The chain uses TRBV6-6 and TRBJ2-2; 8 positions agree with TRBD1. The CDR3 sequence is 15 residues long. V lost 5 bases to trimming and J lost 5 bases; unmatched junction nucleotides: 7. The germline V gene encodes CDR1 MNHNY and CDR2 SVGAGI (reference sequence). In DNA, the CDR3 is TGTGCCAGCAGTCTCCGAGGACAGGGAACCGGGGAGCTGTTTTTT. This translates into CASSLRGQGTGELFF.

The rearrangement joins TRBV5-4 to TRBJ2-3, with D perhaps matching TRBD2 (6 bases). Trimming left V 0 bases short and J 6 bases short, with 11 bases between. The CDR3 runs 14 residues. CDR1 and CDR2 from the germline V gene are SGHNT and YYREEE (reference sequence). The CDR3 sequence is CASSLVLAADTQYF. As DNA, the CDR3 is TGTGCCAGCAGCTTGGTACTAGCTGCCGATACGCAGTATTTT.

By share, this clonotype counts as medium-sized (0.01 to 0.1%). The chain uses TRBV27 and TRBJ2-2; D is perhaps TRBD1 (5 bases). Germline CDR1 MNHEY, CDR2 SMNVEV (reference sequence). The CDR3 contains 15 residues. Trimming removed 5 bases from V and 8 bases from J, with 18 bases in between. For the CDR3, the DNA is TGTGCCAGCAGTACCCGGACACCTCGACCTGGGGAGCTGTTTTTT. This translates into CASSTRTPRPGELFF.

This clonotype was recorded a few times. The chain couples TRBV20-1 to TRBJ2-7, with TRBD1 as a possible D gene (6 bases). Germline CDR1 reads DFQATT; CDR2 reads SNEGSKA (reference sequence). With 4 bases removed from V and 9 bases from J, the gap between germline ends came to 25 bases. This CDR3 has 15 amino acids. CDR3 in amino acids: CSATAGQGIPLGQYF. The CDR3 DNA reads as TGCAGTGCTACCGCCGGGCAGGGGATCCCTCTGGGGCAGTACTTC.

Judged by abundance, this clonotype is medium-sized (0.01 to 0.1%). V is TRBV19 and J is TRBJ2-2; the D gene is possibly TRBD1 (6 bases). The CDR3 runs to 15 residues. The V gene lost 7 bases and the J gene lost 0 bases, with 12 bases spanning the gap. Germline V lookup: CDR1 LNHDA, CDR2 SQIVND (reference sequence). Here the CDR3 reads CASMPGQSNTGELFF. The CDR3 DNA reads as TGTGCCAGTATGCCGGGACAATCGAACACCGGGGAGCTGTTTTTT.

In this sample, this clonotype is medium-sized. V and J are TRBV5-1 and TRBJ1-2; 11 nucleotides agree with TRBD1. The V gene's germline CDR1 is SGHRS and CDR2 YFSETQ. Trimming took 4 bases from V and 4 from J; bases not matched to a gene: 6. This CDR3 contains 15 residues. The DNA for the CDR3 is TGCGCCAGCAGCCCACGGACAGGGGGCACCTATGGCTACACCTTC. Amino acid sequence: CASSPRTGGTYGYTF.

A single count supports this clonotype. The CDR3 DNA reads as TGTGCCATCAGTGAGAGCAGCAATCAGCCCCAGCATTTT. It yields the protein CAISESSNQPQHF. The V gene is TRBV10-3, the J gene TRBJ1-5; D ambiguous. Trimming shortened V by 2 bases and J by 1 base, and 3 bases separated the two germline ends. Germline V gives CDR1 ENHRY, CDR2 SYGVKD. The CDR3 spans 13 residues.

The chain combines TRBV6-5 with TRBJ2-7, with a tentative D call TRBD2 (6 bases). The V end was cut by 6 bases, the J end by 3 bases, with 21 bases between. Germline CDR1 and CDR2: MNHEY and SVGAGI. CDR3 length: 16 residues. The CDR3 loop is CASSPSREYGNYEQYF. For the CDR3, the DNA is TGTGCCAGCAGCCCCAGTCGGGAGTACGGGAACTACGAGCAGTACTTC.

This chain links TRBV12-3 or TRBV12-4 with TRBJ2-3; tentative D call: TRBD2 (5 bases). The length of the CDR3 is 15 residues. The CDR3 sequence is CVSSLLLEGTDTQYF. Written as DNA, the CDR3 is TGTGTTAGCAGTTTACTACTAGAAGGCACAGATACGCAGTATTTT.

The chain uses TRBV10-3 and TRBJ1-2; 7 bases align to TRBD1. Trimming removed 6 bases from V and 7 bases from J; junction bases left unmatched: 8. CDR3 length equals 13 residues. The germline V gene encodes CDR1 ENHRY and CDR2 SYGVKD. In DNA form, the CDR3 reads TGTGCCATCAGCGAGAACAGGGGTGGTGGCTACACCTTC. It codes for CAISENRGGGYTF.

This clonotype appeared a few times. The chain is built from TRBV5-1 and TRBJ2-3; no clear D gene. Looked up from germline, CDR1 is SGHRS and CDR2 is YFSETQ. The germline V and J ends were trimmed by 0 bases and 1 base, with 12 bases remaining between them. The CDR3 length is 16 residues. In DNA form, the CDR3 reads TGCGCCAGCAGCTTGGCCGGCGATATCGGCACAGATACGCAGTATTTT. Translation: CASSLAGDIGTDTQYF.

The sample holds a few counts of this clonotype. The gene calls are TRBV30 and TRBJ1-1; perhaps TRBD1 as D (5 bases). The germline V and J ends were trimmed by 4 bases and 4 bases, with 13 bases remaining between them. Germline CDR1 is GTSNPN and CDR2 is SVGIG (reference sequence). The CDR3 totals 13 residues. The CDR3 DNA sequence: TGTGCCTGGAAAAAGGACAAGGCCACTGAAGCTTTCTTT. This sequence encodes CAWKKDKATEAFF.

In its sample, this clonotype ranks as medium-sized. This chain joins TRBV27 and TRBJ1-6; D perhaps matches TRBD1 (5 bases). The CDR3 extends over 14 amino acids. The V end was cut by 2 bases, the J end by 5 bases, with 7 bases between. Germline V gene lookup returns CDR1 MNHEY and CDR2 SMNVEV (reference sequence). The DNA of the CDR3 is TGTGCCAGCAGTTTAGGGGGAAATAATTCACCCCTCCACTTT. It codes for CASSLGGNNSPLHF.

CDR3 sequence: CASSGTRGRIRDNEQFF. CDR3 in DNA: TGTGCCAGCAGTGGCACGAGAGGGAGAATAAGAGACAATGAGCAGTTCTTC. The chain employs TRBV12-3 or TRBV12-4 and TRBJ2-1; possible D gene TRBD2, 5 bases. The CDR3 contains 17 residues. Deletions cut 5 bases from V and 5 bases from J, with 22 bases between.